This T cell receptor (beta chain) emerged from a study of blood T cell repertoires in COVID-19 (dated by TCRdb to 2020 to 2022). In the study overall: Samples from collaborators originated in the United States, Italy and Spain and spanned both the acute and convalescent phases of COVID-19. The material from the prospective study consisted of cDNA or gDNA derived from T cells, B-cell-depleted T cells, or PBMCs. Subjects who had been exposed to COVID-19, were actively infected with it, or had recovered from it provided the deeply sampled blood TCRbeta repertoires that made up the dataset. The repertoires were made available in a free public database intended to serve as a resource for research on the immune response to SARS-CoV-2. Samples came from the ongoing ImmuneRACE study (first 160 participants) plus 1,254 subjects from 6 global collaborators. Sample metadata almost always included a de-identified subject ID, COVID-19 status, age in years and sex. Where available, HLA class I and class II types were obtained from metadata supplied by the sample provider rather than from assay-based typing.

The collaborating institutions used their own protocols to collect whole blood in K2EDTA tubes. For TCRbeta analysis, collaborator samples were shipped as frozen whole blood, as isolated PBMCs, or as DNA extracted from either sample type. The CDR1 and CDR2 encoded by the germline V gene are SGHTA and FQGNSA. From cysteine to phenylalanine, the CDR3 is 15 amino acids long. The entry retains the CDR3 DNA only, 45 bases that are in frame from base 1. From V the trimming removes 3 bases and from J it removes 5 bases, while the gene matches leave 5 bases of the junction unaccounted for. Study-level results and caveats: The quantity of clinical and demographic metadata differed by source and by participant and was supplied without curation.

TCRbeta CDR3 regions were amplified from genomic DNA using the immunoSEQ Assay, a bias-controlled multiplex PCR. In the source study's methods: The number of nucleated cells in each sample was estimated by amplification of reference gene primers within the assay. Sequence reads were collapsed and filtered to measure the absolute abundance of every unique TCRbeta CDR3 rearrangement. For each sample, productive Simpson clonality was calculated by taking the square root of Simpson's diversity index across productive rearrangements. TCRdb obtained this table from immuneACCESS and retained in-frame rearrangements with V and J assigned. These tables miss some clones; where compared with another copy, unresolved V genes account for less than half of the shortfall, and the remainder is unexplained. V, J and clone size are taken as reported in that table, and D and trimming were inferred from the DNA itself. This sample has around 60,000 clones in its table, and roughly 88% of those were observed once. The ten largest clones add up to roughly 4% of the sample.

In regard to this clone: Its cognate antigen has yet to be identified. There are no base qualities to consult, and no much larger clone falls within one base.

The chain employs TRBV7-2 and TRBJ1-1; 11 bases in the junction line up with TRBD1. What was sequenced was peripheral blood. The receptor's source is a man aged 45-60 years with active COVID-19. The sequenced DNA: TGTGCCAGCAGCTTCCGGACAGGGGGCGTAACTGAAGCTTTCTTT. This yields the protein CASSFRTGGVTEAFF.